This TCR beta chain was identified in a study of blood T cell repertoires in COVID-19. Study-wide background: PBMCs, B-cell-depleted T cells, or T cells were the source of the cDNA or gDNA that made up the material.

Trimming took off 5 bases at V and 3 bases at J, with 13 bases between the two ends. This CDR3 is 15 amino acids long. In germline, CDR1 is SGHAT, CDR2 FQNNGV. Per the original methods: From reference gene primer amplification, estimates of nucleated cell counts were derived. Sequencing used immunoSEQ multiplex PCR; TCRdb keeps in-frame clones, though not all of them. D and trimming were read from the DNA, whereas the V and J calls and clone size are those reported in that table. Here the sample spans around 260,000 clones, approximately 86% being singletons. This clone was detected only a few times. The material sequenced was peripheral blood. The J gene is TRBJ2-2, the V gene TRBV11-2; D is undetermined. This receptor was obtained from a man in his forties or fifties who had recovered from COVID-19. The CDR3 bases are TGTGCCAGCAGCCTTGAGTTAGTGCACACCGGGGAGCTGTTTTTT. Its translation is CASSLELVHTGELFF.